The clone carrying this TCR beta chain showed up just a few times. Its antigen is unknown. Different DNA sequences within this sample yield the same CDR3. The sample is drawn from a study of shared clonotypes between healthy human individuals. Study-wide context: The plates for each donor numbered three CD4 naive, three CD4 memory, two CD8 naive and one CD8 memory.

Some clones are missing from TCRdb's copy, which holds only in-frame ones; the method was immunoSEQ multiplex PCR. The sample lists millions of clones; roughly 91% were seen once. Trimming stripped 3 bases from V and 0 bases from J, with 11 bases between. The CDR3 runs 15 residues. Germline CDR1 is MNHEY and CDR2 is SMNVEV (reference sequence). Study-level results: Clonotype sharing among donors was thought likely to change with sequencing depth.

Cells designated naive CD8 were CD45RO-negative and were positively selected for CCR7, with terminally differentiated effector memory CD45RA+ cells excluded. The V call is TRBV27, the J call TRBJ1-1; D ambiguous. The receptor was isolated from a man aged 18 to 30 in good health. Some clones in this sample may be carry-over from other donors' samples. Sequenced material: naive CD8+ T cells from PBMCs. The CDR3 nucleotides are TGTGCCAGCAGTTTCTGGGCGGGAGTGAACACTGAAGCTTTCTTT. As protein: CASSFWAGVNTEAFF.